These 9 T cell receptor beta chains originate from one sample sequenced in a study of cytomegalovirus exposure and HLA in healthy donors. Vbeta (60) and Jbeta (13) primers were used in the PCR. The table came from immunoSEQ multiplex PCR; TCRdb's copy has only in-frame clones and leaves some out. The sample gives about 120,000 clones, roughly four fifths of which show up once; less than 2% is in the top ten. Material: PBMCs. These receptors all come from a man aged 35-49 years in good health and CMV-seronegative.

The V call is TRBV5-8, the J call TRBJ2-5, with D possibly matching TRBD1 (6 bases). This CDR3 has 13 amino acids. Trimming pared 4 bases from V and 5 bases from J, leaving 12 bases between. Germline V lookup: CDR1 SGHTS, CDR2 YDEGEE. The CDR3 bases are TGTGCCAGCAGCCAACAGGGTGGGGAGACCCAGTACTTC. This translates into CASSQQGGETQYF.

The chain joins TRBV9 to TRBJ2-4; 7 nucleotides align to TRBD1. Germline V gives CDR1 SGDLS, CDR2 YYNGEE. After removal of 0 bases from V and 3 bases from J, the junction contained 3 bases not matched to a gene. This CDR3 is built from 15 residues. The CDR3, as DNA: TGTGCCAGCAGCGTAGGAGGGACAGTCAAAAACATTCAGTACTTC. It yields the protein CASSVGGTVKNIQYF.

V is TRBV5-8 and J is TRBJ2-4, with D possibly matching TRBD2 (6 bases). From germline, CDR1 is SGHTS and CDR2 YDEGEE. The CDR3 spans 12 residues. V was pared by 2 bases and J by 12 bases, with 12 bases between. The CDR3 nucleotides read TGTGCCAGCAGCTTAGGAGGGTACAGTCAGTACTTC. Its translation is CASSLGGYSQYF.

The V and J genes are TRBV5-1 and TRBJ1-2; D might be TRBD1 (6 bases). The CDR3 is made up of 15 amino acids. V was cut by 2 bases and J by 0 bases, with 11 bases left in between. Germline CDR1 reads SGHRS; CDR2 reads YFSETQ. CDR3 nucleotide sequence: TGCGCCAGCAGCTTCGGGCAGGGGACTAACTATGGCTACACCTTC. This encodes CASSFGQGTNYGYTF.

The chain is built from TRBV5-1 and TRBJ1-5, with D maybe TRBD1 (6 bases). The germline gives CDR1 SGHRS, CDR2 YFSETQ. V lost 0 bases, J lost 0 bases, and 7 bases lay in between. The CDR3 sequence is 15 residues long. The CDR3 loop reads CASSLGTVSNQPQHF. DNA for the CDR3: TGCGCCAGCAGCTTGGGGACAGTTAGCAATCAGCCCCAGCATTTT.

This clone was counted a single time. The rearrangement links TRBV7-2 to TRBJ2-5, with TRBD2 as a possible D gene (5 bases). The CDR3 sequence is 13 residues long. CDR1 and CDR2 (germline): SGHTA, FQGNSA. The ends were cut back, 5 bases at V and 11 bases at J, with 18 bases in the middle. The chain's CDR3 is CASSARVVGEQYF. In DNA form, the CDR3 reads TGTGCCAGCAGCGCACGGGTTGTTGGGGAGCAGTACTTC.

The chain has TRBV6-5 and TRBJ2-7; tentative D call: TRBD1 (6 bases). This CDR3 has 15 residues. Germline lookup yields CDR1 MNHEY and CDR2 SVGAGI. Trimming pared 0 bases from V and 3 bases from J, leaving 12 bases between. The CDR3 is CASSYSRDTVYEQYF. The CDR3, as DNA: TGTGCCAGCAGTTACTCGAGGGACACCGTCTACGAGCAGTACTTC.

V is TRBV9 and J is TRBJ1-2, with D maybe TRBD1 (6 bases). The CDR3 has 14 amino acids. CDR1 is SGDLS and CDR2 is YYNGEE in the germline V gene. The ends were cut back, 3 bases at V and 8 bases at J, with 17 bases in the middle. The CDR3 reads CASSGPDRMGGYTF. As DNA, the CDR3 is TGTGCCAGCAGCGGCCCCGACAGGATGGGGGGCTACACCTTC.

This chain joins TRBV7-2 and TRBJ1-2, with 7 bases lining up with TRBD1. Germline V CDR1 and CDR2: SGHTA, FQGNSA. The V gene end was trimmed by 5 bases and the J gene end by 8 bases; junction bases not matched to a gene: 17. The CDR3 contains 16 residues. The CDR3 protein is CASSLNRGKAGEGYTF. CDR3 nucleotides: TGTGCCAGCAGCCTTAACAGGGGAAAGGCCGGGGAGGGCTACACCTTC. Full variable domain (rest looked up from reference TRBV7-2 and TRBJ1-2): GAGVSQSPSNKVTEKGKDVELRCDPISGHTALYWYRQSLGQGLEFLIYFQGNSAPDKSGLPSDRFSAERTGGSVSTLTIQRTQQEDSAVYLCASSLNRGKAGEGYTFGSGTRLTVV.